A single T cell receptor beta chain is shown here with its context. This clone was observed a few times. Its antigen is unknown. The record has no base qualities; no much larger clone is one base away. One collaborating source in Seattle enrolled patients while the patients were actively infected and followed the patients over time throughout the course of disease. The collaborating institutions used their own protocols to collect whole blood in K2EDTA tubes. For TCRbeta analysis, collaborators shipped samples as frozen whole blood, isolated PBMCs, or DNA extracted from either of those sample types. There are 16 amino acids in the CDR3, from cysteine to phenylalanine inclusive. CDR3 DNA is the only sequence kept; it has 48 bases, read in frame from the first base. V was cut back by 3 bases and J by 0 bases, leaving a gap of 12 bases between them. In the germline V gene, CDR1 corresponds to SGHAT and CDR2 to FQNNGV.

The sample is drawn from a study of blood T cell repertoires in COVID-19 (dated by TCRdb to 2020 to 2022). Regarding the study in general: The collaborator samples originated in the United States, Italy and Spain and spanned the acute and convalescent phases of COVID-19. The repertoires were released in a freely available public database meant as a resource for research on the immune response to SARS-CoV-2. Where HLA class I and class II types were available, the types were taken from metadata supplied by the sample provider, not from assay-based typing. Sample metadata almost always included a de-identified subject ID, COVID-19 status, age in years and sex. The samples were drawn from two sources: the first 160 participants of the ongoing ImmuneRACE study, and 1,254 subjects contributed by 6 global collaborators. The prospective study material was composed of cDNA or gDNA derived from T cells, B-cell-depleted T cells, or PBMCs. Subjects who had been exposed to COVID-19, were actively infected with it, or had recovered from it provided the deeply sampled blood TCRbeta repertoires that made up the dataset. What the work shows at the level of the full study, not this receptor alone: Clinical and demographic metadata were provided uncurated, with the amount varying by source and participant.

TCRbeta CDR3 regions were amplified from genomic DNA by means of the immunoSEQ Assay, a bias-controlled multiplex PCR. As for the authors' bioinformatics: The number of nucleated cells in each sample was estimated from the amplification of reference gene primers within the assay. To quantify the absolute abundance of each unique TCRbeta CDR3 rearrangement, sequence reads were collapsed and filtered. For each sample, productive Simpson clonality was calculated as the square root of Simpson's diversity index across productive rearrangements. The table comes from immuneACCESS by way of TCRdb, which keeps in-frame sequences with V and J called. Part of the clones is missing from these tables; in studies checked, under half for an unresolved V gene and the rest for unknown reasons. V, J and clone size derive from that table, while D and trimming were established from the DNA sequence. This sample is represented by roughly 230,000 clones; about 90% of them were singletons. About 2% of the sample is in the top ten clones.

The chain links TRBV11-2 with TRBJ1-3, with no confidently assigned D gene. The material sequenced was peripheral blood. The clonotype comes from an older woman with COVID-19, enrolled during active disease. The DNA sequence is TGTGCCAGCAGCTTGACGGGGTGGGGCTCTGGAAACACCATATATTTT. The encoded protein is CASSLTGWGSGNTIYF.